The rows below give T cell receptor beta chains drawn from one sample of a study of blood T cell repertoires in COVID-19. TCRdb keeps only in-frame clones here, not all; method: immunoSEQ multiplex PCR. The table lists roughly 25,000 clones, about nine tenths of them singletons. The specimen was peripheral blood. These TCRs come from a human donor in a cohort sampled during active COVID-19. Both conserved end residues are part of each CDR3. D genes are given only for firm matches. Some rows have no size entry. The others give once, few or many, or a class for an expanded clone.

>NA|TRBV2|TRBJ2-3|NA
CASRGREFTDTQYF
TGTGCCAGCAGAGGTAGGGAGTTCACAGATACGCAGTATTTT
>NA|TRBV19|TRBJ1-5|NA
CASSPGQGLYSNQPQHF
TGTGCCAGTAGCCCAGGGCAGGGCCTATATAGCAATCAGCCCCAGCATTTT
>TRBD2|TRBV2|TRBJ2-3|NA
CASGASGGLTDTQYF
TGTGCCAGCGGAGCTAGCGGGGGCCTCACAGATACGCAGTATTTT
>NA|TRBV12-3/TRBV12-4|TRBJ1-5|NA
CASSFSGQPQHF
TGTGCCAGCAGTTTTAGTGGTCAGCCCCAGCATTTT
>NA|TRBV5-1|TRBJ1-2|NA
CASSLSGVGGYTF
TGCGCCAGCAGCTTGAGTGGAGTCGGTGGCTACACCTTC
>NA|TRBV12-3/TRBV12-4|TRBJ2-7|NA
CASSFGWEQYF
TGTGCCAGCAGTTTCGGGTGGGAGCAGTACTTC
>NA|TRBV7-2|TRBJ1-3|once
CASSLDMAGNTIYF
TGTGCCAGCAGCTTAGACATGGCTGGAAACACCATATATTTT
>NA|TRBV6-5|TRBJ1-5|NA
CASSWGQAGNQPQHF
TGTGCCAGCAGCTGGGGGCAGGCAGGCAATCAGCCCCAGCATTTT
>NA|TRBV7-2|TRBJ1-3|NA
CASSLEGQGGNTIYF
TGTGCCAGCAGCTTAGAGGGGCAGGGAGGAAACACCATATATTTT
>TRBD1|TRBV11-2|TRBJ1-3|NA
CASSAGGVGNTIYF
TGTGCCAGCAGCGCAGGGGGCGTTGGAAACACCATATATTTT
>TRBD2|TRBV20-1|TRBJ2-7|NA
CSASFGTNSYEQYF
TGCAGTGCTAGTTTTGGGACTAACTCCTACGAGCAGTACTTC
>TRBD2|TRBV7-2|TRBJ2-1|once
CASSVGPGLATFF
TGTGCCAGCAGCGTAGGCCCCGGACTAGCTACGTTCTTC
>TRBD1|TRBV27|TRBJ1-1|NA
CASSITGVTEAFF
TGTGCCAGCAGTATCACAGGGGTCACTGAAGCTTTCTTT